The source of this T cell receptor beta chain is a study of siplizumab effects on memory and regulatory T cells. From germline, CDR1 is SGHVS and CDR2 FNYEAQ. The CDR3 is 13 residues long. V lost 2 bases, J lost 6 bases, and 10 bases lay in between. The table came from immunoSEQ multiplex PCR; TCRdb's copy has only in-frame clones and leaves some out. The sample holds 75,000 to 95,000 clones, 75% to 90% seen once. The gene calls are TRBV7-6 and TRBJ1-2; tentatively, D is TRBD1 (5 bases). The sequence derives from a human donor in good health. Sequences were obtained from CD4+ T cells sorted from blood. The chain's CDR3 is CASSLTGGDGYTF. The CDR3 DNA follows: TGTGCCAGCAGCTTAACAGGAGGGGATGGCTACACCTTC.